Sequencing of this T cell receptor beta chain was carried out in a study of cytomegalovirus exposure and HLA in healthy donors. Study-level background: Researchers previously reported finding just under 120 million unique TCR beta sequences from about 200 million T cells. Study findings and constraints: Trimming of TCR beta V- and J-genes showed a link, identified in a later analysis, to a missense DCLRE1C variant.

This clone was detected only a few times. As yet, its antigen is unknown. Trimming took off 6 bases at V and 9 bases at J, with 17 bases between the two ends. The CDR3 extends over 13 amino acids. CDR1 MNHEY and CDR2 SMNVEV come from the germline V gene (reference sequence). Vbeta (60) and Jbeta (13) primers were used in the PCR. This table comes from immunoSEQ multiplex PCR, and its TCRdb copy is limited to in-frame clones, with some not included. The sample records 100,000 to 150,000 clones, 65% to 75% being singletons. The sequencing sample was made of PBMCs. The chain carries TRBV27 and TRBJ1-1; D is possibly TRBD1 (6 bases). The source of this sequence is a middle-aged man in good health and CMV-seropositive. The CDR3 DNA sequence: TGTGCCAGCAGGCCGCCGGCAGGGGAAAAAGCTTTCTTT. The encoded protein is CASRPPAGEKAFF.